This T cell receptor (beta chain) comes out of a study of blood T cell repertoires in COVID-19. Whole-study context: Both acute and convalescent COVID-19 samples were obtained from the United States, Italy and Spain. Sample material is recorded as cDNA or gDNA derived from T cells, B-cell-depleted T cells, or PBMCs.

The V segment lost 3 bases and the J segment 5 bases; nucleotides outside the gene matches: 7. The CDR3 has 15 residues. CDR1 and CDR2 from the germline V gene are SGDLS and YYNGEE. How the authors handled the data: Reference gene primer amplification in the assay estimated nucleated cell counts. Clones were read by immunoSEQ multiplex PCR, and TCRdb kept only the in-frame ones, dropping some. D and trimming were read from the DNA, whereas the V and J calls and clone size are those reported in that table. The data show about 260,000 clones, with approximately 86% seen just once and about 2.1% held by the top ten.

The sequence came from a man between 25 and 39 years old with active or convalescent COVID-19. This chain uses TRBV9 with TRBJ2-1, with 8 bases aligning to TRBD1. Sample: peripheral blood. CDR3 loop: CASSDRDRFHNEQFF. Written as DNA, the CDR3 is TGTGCCAGCAGCGACCGGGACAGGTTCCACAATGAGCAGTTCTTC.